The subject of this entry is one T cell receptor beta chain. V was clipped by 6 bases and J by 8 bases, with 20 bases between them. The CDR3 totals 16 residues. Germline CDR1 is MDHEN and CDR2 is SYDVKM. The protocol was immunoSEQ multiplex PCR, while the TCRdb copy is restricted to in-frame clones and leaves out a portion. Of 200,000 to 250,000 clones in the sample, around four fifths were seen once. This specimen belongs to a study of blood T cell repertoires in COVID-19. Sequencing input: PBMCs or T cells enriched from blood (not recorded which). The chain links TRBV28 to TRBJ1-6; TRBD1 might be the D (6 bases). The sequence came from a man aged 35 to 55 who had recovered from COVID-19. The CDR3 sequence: CASRTLRGGSYSPLHF. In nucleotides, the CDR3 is TGTGCCAGCAGGACGTTGAGGGGGGGCTCTTATTCACCCCTCCACTTT.